One and the same sample provided the 10 T cell receptor beta chains below, sequenced in a study of blood T cell repertoires in COVID-19. This table comes from immunoSEQ multiplex PCR, and its TCRdb copy is limited to in-frame clones, with some not included. The sample holds about 670,000 clones; about nine tenths are singletons and the top ten take roughly 0.25%. Sequencing was performed on peripheral blood. The receptors derive from a woman in her late teens or twenties with acute or convalescent COVID-19.

This rearrangement joins TRBV14 to TRBJ2-7; 10 bases match TRBD2. This CDR3 spans 15 amino acids. J was trimmed by 0 bases and V by 5 bases; bases with no gene match: 4. In germline, CDR1 is SGHDN, CDR2 FVKESK. DNA of the CDR3: TGTGCCAGCAGCGTACTAGCGGGGAGCTCCTACGAGCAGTACTTC. Amino acids: CASSVLAGSSYEQYF. Full variable domain (remainder filled in from reference TRBV14 and TRBJ2-7): EAGVTQFPSHSVIEKGQTVTLRCDPISGHDNLYWYRRVMGKEIKFLLHFVKESKQDESGMPNNRFLAERTGGTYSTLKVQPAELEDSGVYFCASSVLAGSSYEQYFGPGTRLTVT.

The chain uses TRBV3-1 (or the pseudogene TRBV3-2) and TRBJ1-2; 7 bases map to TRBD1. Germline CDR1 is LGHDT and CDR2 is YNNKEL (reference sequence). Trimming cost V 0 bases and J 8 bases; bases outside gene matches: 9. This CDR3 is 15 amino acids long. CDR3 in amino acids: CASSQDRAGGVGYTF. The CDR3 DNA is TGTGCCAGCAGCCAAGATCGTGCAGGGGGTGTGGGCTACACCTTC.

This chain's CDR3 is CASSLLAGPDTQYF. CDR3 bases: TGTGCCAGCAGTTTACTGGCGGGGCCCGATACGCAGTATTTT. The chain is built from TRBV27 and TRBJ2-3, with D possibly TRBD2 on 6 matching bases. The V gene's germline CDR1 is MNHEY and CDR2 SMNVEV (reference sequence). Trimming took off 2 bases at V and 6 bases at J, with 12 bases between the two ends. CDR3 length: 14 amino acids.

This rearrangement joins TRBV9 to TRBJ1-5; 7 positions agree with TRBD1. The CDR3 consists of 14 residues. Germline V lookup: CDR1 SGDLS, CDR2 YYNGEE. Losses at the gene ends were 4 bases for V and 9 bases for J; bases not matched to a gene: 10. CDR3 sequence (DNA): TGTGCCAGCAGCTCCTGGGACAGACCGGGGCCCCAGCATTTT. Translating gives CASSSWDRPGPQHF.

The rearrangement joins TRBV18 to TRBJ2-2, with 8 positions matching TRBD1. The germline V gene encodes CDR1 KGHSH and CDR2 LQKENI. The CDR3 runs 18 residues. V trimming: 6 bases; J trimming: 5 bases; junction bases outside the gene matches: 17. CDR3 coding DNA: TGTGCCAGCTCGCCCGCCAACAGGGGGAGAACGGGGACCGGGGAGCTGTTTTTT. Translated: CASSPANRGRTGTGELFF.

The J gene is TRBJ1-1, the V gene TRBV3-1 (or the pseudogene TRBV3-2), with 9 bases matching TRBD1. This CDR3 contains 15 residues. The ends lost 4 bases at V and 5 bases at J; junction bases unmatched: 8. Germline CDR1 LGHDT, CDR2 YNNKEL (reference sequence). CDR3 in DNA: TGTGCCAGCAGCCCTTATCCGGGACAGGGTACTGAAGCTTTCTTT. Translating gives CASSPYPGQGTEAFF.

This clone has just one count. The rearrangement uses TRBV10-3 and TRBJ2-5, with D tentatively TRBD2 (5 bases). CDR3 length: 11 amino acids. Germline V lookup: CDR1 ENHRY, CDR2 SYGVKD. The V and J ends lost 3 bases and 7 bases respectively, with 6 bases between them. DNA of the CDR3: TGTGCCATCAGTGAAGGAGGGACCCAGTACTTC. Translated: CAISEGGTQYF.

V usage is TRBV2 and J usage is TRBJ1-2; D uncertain. The CDR3 runs 15 residues. The germline V gene has CDR1 SNHLY and CDR2 FYNNEI. V lost 3 bases and J lost 7, with 18 bases in between. The CDR3 nucleotides are TGTGCCAGCAGTGACGGGTGGCAGCCTTCCGGTGGCTACACCTTC. Translating it yields CASSDGWQPSGGYTF.

The rearrangement joins TRBV6-5 to TRBJ1-4; D possibly corresponds to TRBD1 (5 bases). Germline CDR1 MNHEY, CDR2 SVGAGI. The CDR3 is 13 amino acids. CDR3 sequence reads: CVTAAGETEKLFF. In DNA form, the CDR3 reads TGTGTCACCGCCGCGGGGGAGACGGAAAAACTGTTTTTT.

The chain carries TRBV2 and TRBJ1-6; D not resolved. The CDR3 runs 15 residues. Germline CDR1 is SNHLY and CDR2 is FYNNEI. The ends were cut back, 6 bases at V and 6 bases at J, with 15 bases in the middle. DNA for the CDR3: TGTGCCAGCAGCTCGGTGAGCTTTGTTAATTCACCCCTCCACTTT. It translates to CASSSVSFVNSPLHF.